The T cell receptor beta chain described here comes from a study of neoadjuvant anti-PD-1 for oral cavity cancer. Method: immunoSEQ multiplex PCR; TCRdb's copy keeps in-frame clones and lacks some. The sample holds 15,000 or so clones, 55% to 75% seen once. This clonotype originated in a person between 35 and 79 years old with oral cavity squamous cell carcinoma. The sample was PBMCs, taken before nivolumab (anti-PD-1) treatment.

The DNA of the CDR3 is TGCAGCGTGACAAAGACTAGCGGGAGGGCCTACGAGCAGTACTTC. Its protein product is CSVTKTSGRAYEQYF. V and J are TRBV29-1 and TRBJ2-7, with 14 bases aligning to TRBD2. Trimming at V came to 6 bases and at J to 2 bases, leaving 6 bases not matched to a gene. This CDR3 contains 15 residues. Germline CDR1 is SQVTM and CDR2 is ANQGSEA.